The sequence of this T cell receptor beta chain was determined in a study of cytomegalovirus exposure and HLA in healthy donors. Turning to the study itself: Earlier findings included 90 million to 120 million unique TCR beta sequences obtained from approximately 170 million T cells.

The J segment lost 14 bases and the V segment lost 1 base, leaving 6 bases of the junction unmatched. Germline V gene lookup returns CDR1 SGHTS and CDR2 YDEGEE. The CDR3 consists of 14 residues. PCR involved 60 Vbeta and 13 Jbeta primers. Libraries were prepared by immunoSEQ multiplex PCR; TCRdb keeps only in-frame clonotypes and omits some of them. The table lists 140,000 or so clones, approximately 57% of them singletons, with around 1.9% in the top ten. The chain couples TRBV5-8 to TRBJ1-6; 10 bases are shared with TRBD1. The sample comprised PBMCs. The TCR originated in a male donor in good health and CMV-seronegative. This CDR3 is CASSLRDRGLSLHF. DNA of the CDR3: TGTGCCAGCAGCTTGAGGGACAGGGGTCTTTCCCTCCACTTT.